The 18 T cell receptor beta chains below were found in one sample sequenced in a study of beta chain features in type 1 diabetes. Study observations and caveats: There was a moderate but significant shortening of TCRB CDR3s in all four CD4+ subsets of Type 1 diabetes patients.

The antigens for these receptors are not known. All of the isolated RNA was reverse transcribed, so expressed TCRB transcripts were sequenced. Using immunoSEQ multiplex PCR, the repertoire was profiled, and TCRdb retains in-frame clones only, with some absent. The repertoire consists of about 180,000 clones, with approximately 8% occurring once and the leading ten covering approximately 0.93%. The specimen sequenced was central memory CD4+ T cells from blood. These receptors were collected from a middle-aged woman with type 1 diabetes.

This clone has more than one count but fewer than ten. J is TRBJ1-2 and V is TRBV5-1; a possible D gene is TRBD1 (6 bases). The CDR3 consists of 16 residues. The germline V gene encodes CDR1 SGHRS and CDR2 YFSETQ. Trimming cost V 4 bases and J 4 bases, with 20 bases left between them. CDR3 region: CASSPQGGGEGYGYTF. CDR3 DNA: TGCGCCAGCAGCCCCCAAGGAGGGGGGGAAGGCTATGGCTACACCTTC.

There are a few counts of this clone. The chain is built from TRBV28 and TRBJ1-1; 8 bases align to TRBD1. Germline V gives CDR1 MDHEN, CDR2 SYDVKM. The CDR3 contains 14 residues. The V and J ends lost 5 bases and 10 bases, in that order; junction bases with no gene match: 12. CDR3 sequence: CASSGTGTGNRAFF. DNA for the CDR3: TGTGCCAGCAGTGGGACCGGGACAGGTAATCGAGCTTTCTTT.

The CDR3 DNA reads as TGTGCCTGGAACCCCCAGGGCGCTAATCAGCCCCAGCATTTT. Translation: CAWNPQGANQPQHF. V and J are TRBV30 and TRBJ1-5, with TRBD1 as a possible D gene (5 bases). Trimming took 4 bases from V and 4 from J, leaving 14 bases between them. Germline lookup yields CDR1 GTSNPN and CDR2 SVGIG (reference sequence). CDR3 length: 14 amino acids. Together with reference TRBV30 and TRBJ1-5, the CDR3 gives the full variable domain: SQTIHQWPATLVQPVGSPLSLECTVEGTSNPNLYWYRQAAGRGLQLLFYSVGIGQISSEVPQNLSASRPQDRQFILSSKKLLLSDSGFYLCAWNPQGANQPQHFGDGTRLSIL.

Only a few counts were recorded for this clone. The chain uses TRBV28 and TRBJ2-5, with a weak D call TRBD1 (7 bases). CDR3 length: 16 amino acids. Trimming removed 5 bases from V and 4 bases from J, with 20 bases in between. Germline V lookup: CDR1 MDHEN, CDR2 SYDVKM. In DNA, the CDR3 is TGTGCCAGCAGTCCCTCTGCGGGGCAGGGGGTAGAGACCCAGTACTTC. Translation: CASSPSAGQGVETQYF.

The gene calls are TRBV2 and TRBJ1-5; D uncertain. CDR1 and CDR2 from the germline V gene are SNHLY and FYNNEI. V gave up 8 bases and J gave up 2 bases, with 16 bases separating them. This CDR3 has 15 amino acids. In DNA form, the CDR3 reads TGTGCCAGCGGGCTGGAGGGCTTTGGCAATCAGCCCCAGCATTTT. It specifies CASGLEGFGNQPQHF.

Only a few counts were recorded for this clone. CDR3 DNA sequence: TGTGCCACCAGTGGGGACAACAGAAATTCACCCCTCCACTTT. Protein product: CATSGDNRNSPLHF. The V gene is TRBV15, the J gene TRBJ1-6; a possible D gene is TRBD1 (6 bases). Germline V CDR1 and CDR2: LNHNV, YYDKDF (reference sequence). This CDR3 is built from 14 residues. Trimming took 6 bases from V and 7 from J, leaving 13 bases between them.

This chain joins TRBV27 and TRBJ2-7, with 7 nucleotides matching TRBD2. The junction had 9 bases not matched to a gene; V was cut back by 6 bases and J by 4 bases. Germline CDR1 MNHEY, CDR2 SMNVEV (reference sequence). This CDR3 region has 14 residues. The CDR3 here is CASSYRGEGYEQYF. The CDR3 bases are TGTGCCAGCAGCTATCGGGGGGAAGGATACGAGCAGTACTTC.

This clone has a count of ten or more. The chain couples TRBV14 to TRBJ2-3; 7 nucleotides agree with TRBD1. CDR3 size: 15 residues. CDR1 and CDR2 (germline): SGHDN, FVKESK. V lost 5 bases to trimming and J lost 2 bases; unmatched junction nucleotides: 7. The CDR3 protein is CASSETGNPTDTQYF. The CDR3 bases are TGTGCCAGCAGCGAGACAGGGAACCCCACAGATACGCAGTATTTT.

The sample holds a few counts of this clone. V gene TRBV9 combines with J gene TRBJ2-5; 9 nucleotides agree with TRBD2. Germline lookup yields CDR1 SGDLS and CDR2 YYNGEE. The CDR3 runs 14 residues. Unmatched junction bases numbered 2, after V lost 0 bases and J lost 5 bases. In DNA, the CDR3 is TGTGCCAGCAGCGTAGGTGGACTAGCGGAGACCCAGTACTTC. Amino acids: CASSVGGLAETQYF. Using reference TRBV9 and TRBJ2-5 for the parts outside the CDR3, the full variable domain is DSGVTQTPKHLITATGQRVTLRCSPRSGDLSVYWYQQSLDQGLQFLIQYYNGEERAKGNILERFSAQQFPDLHSELNLSSLELGDSALYFCASSVGGLAETQYFGPGTRLLVL.

CDR3 loop: CASVSRQPNSYNEQFF. In nucleotides, the CDR3 is TGTGCCAGCGTTTCTCGACAGCCCAACTCCTACAATGAGCAGTTCTTC. The genes are TRBV28 and TRBJ2-1; D perhaps matches TRBD1 (5 bases). Germline-derived CDR1 and CDR2 are MDHEN and SYDVKM. This CDR3 contains 16 residues. The V and J ends lost 8 bases and 0 bases respectively, with 17 bases between them. The variable domain in full, with the rest retrieved from reference TRBV28 and TRBJ2-1, is DVKVTQSSRYLVKRTGEKVFLECVQDMDHENMFWYRQDPGLGLRLIYFSYDVKMKEKGDIPEGYSVSREKKERFSLILESASTNQTSMYLCASVSRQPNSYNEQFFGPGTRLTVL.

This clone showed up just a few times. This rearrangement joins TRBV5-1 to TRBJ2-3, with D unresolved. The CDR3 spans 14 residues. Between the trimmed V and J ends, which lost 4 bases and 1 base, there was a span of 10 bases. Germline values: CDR1 SGHRS, CDR2 YFSETQ. DNA of the CDR3: TGCGCCAGCAGCGCTGGGCGAGGCACAGATACGCAGTATTTT. This gives the protein CASSAGRGTDTQYF.

Only a few counts were recorded for this clone. The rearrangement links TRBV7-8 to TRBJ1-4; 7 bases agree with TRBD1. Losses at the gene ends were 0 bases for V and 4 bases for J; bases not matched to a gene: 2. Germline assignment: CDR1 SGHVS and CDR2 FQNEAQ. This CDR3 is built from 15 residues. The CDR3 loop is CASSLAQGINEKLFF. CDR3 nucleotides: TGTGCCAGCAGCTTAGCACAGGGGATTAATGAAAAACTGTTTTTT. Using reference TRBV7-8 and TRBJ1-4 for the parts outside the CDR3, the full variable domain is GAGVSQSPRYKVAKRGQDVALRCDPISGHVSLFWYQQALGQGPEFLTYFQNEAQLDKSGLPSDRFFAERPEGSVSTLKIQRTQQEDSAVYLCASSLAQGINEKLFFGSGTQLSVL.

This sequence joins TRBV27 and TRBJ1-2; TRBD1 aligns across 10 bases. Germline lookup yields CDR1 MNHEY and CDR2 SMNVEV (reference sequence). CDR3 length equals 13 residues. V was pared by 6 bases and J by 4 bases, with 2 bases of the junction left unmatched. CDR3 sequence reads: CASRGQGIYGYTF. The DNA of the CDR3 is TGTGCCAGCAGGGGACAGGGGATCTATGGCTACACCTTC.

This clone has only a few counts. The gene calls are TRBV5-1 and TRBJ2-3, with a weak D call TRBD1 (6 bases). V dropped 4 bases and J dropped 6 bases, with 15 bases sitting between them. Germline V gene data show CDR1 as SGHRS and CDR2 as YFSETQ. The CDR3 runs to 14 residues. CDR3 sequence reads: CASSQGQSLDTQYF. CDR3 DNA: TGCGCCAGCAGCCAAGGACAGTCCCTGGATACGCAGTATTTT.

The chain carries TRBV5-4 and TRBJ2-3; TRBD2 might be the D (6 bases). Trimming shortened V by 7 bases and J by 3 bases, and 12 bases separated the two germline ends. This CDR3 is built from 13 residues. Germline-derived CDR1 and CDR2 are SGHNT and YYREEE (reference sequence). CDR3 DNA sequence: TGTGCCAGCTGGCTGGCGGGGACAGATACGCAGTATTTT. Translated: CASWLAGTDTQYF.

This clone was observed a few times. The rearrangement links TRBV19 to TRBJ1-5, with TRBD1 matching 9 bases. The ends lost 7 bases at V and 9 bases at J; junction bases unmatched: 19. Germline CDR1 and CDR2: LNHDA and SQIVND (reference sequence). CDR3 length: 17 amino acids. The CDR3 sequence: CASMGTGPHQRRRPQHF. DNA for the CDR3: TGTGCCAGTATGGGGACAGGGCCCCATCAGCGAAGGCGGCCCCAGCATTTT.

This clone has only a few counts. The chain couples TRBV15 to TRBJ2-7; weak D call: TRBD2 (6 bases). CDR1 and CDR2 (germline): LNHNV, YYDKDF (reference sequence). This CDR3 is built from 14 residues. The V gene lost 1 base and the J gene lost 4 bases, with 11 bases spanning the gap. CDR3 in amino acids: CATSRVGRVYEQYF. The CDR3 DNA is TGTGCCACCAGCAGAGTCGGGAGAGTTTACGAGCAGTACTTC.

The chain recombines TRBV5-1 with TRBJ1-1; 8 positions match TRBD1. The ends lost 5 bases at V and 4 bases at J; junction bases unmatched: 4. The CDR3 totals 13 residues. Germline V lookup: CDR1 SGHRS, CDR2 YFSETQ. This chain's CDR3 is CASRTGEGTEAFF. The CDR3 DNA follows: TGCGCCAGCAGGACAGGGGAAGGCACTGAAGCTTTCTTT.